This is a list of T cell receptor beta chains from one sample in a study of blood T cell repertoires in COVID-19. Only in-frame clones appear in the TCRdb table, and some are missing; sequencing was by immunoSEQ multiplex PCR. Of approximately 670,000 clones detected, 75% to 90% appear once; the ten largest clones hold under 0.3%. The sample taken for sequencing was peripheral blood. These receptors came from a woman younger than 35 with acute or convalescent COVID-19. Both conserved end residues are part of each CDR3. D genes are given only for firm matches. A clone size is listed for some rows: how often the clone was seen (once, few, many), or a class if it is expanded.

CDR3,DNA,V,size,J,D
CAWRAKGTISTDTQYF,TGTGCCTGGCGCGCCAAAGGGACAATAAGCACAGATACGCAGTATTTT,TRBV30,.,TRBJ2-3,.
CASSQDRVQPQHF,TGTGCCAGCAGCCAGGACAGGGTCCAGCCCCAGCATTTT,TRBV4-2,.,TRBJ1-5,TRBD1
CASSPLRSYEQYF,TGTGCCAGCTCACCCCTCCGTTCCTACGAGCAGTACTTC,TRBV18,.,TRBJ2-7,.
CASSQGFEQYF,TGTGCCAGCAGTCAGGGATTCGAGCAGTACTTC,TRBV12-3/TRBV12-4,.,TRBJ2-7,.
CASSLQADRPAGYTF,TGTGCCAGCAGCTTACAGGCCGACAGGCCGGCTGGCTACACCTTC,TRBV7-6,.,TRBJ1-2,.
CASSLRQSYEKLFF,TGTGCCAGCAGTTTACGACAGAGCTATGAAAAACTGTTTTTT,TRBV27,.,TRBJ1-4,.
CASSLRTGGFEAFF,TGTGCCAGCAGCTTGAGGACAGGGGGGTTTGAAGCTTTCTTT,TRBV5-5,once,TRBJ1-1,TRBD1
CASSLMSGVETGELFF,TGTGCCAGCAGCTTAATGAGCGGGGTGGAGACCGGGGAGCTGTTTTTT,TRBV7-3,.,TRBJ2-2,TRBD2
CASSYREPYEQYF,TGTGCCAGCAGCTACAGGGAGCCCTACGAGCAGTACTTC,TRBV28,.,TRBJ2-7,.
CATSDYWGDYEQYF,TGTGCCACCAGTGATTATTGGGGAGACTACGAGCAGTACTTC,TRBV24-1,.,TRBJ2-7,.
CASSLAGLRVGETQYF,TGTGCCAGCAGCCTTGCCGGGCTCAGGGTCGGAGAGACCCAGTACTTC,TRBV5-5,.,TRBJ2-5,.
CASRPRAAGGLYEQYF,TGTGCCAGCAGACCCCGAGCGGCGGGGGGGCTGTACGAGCAGTACTTC,TRBV2,.,TRBJ2-7,TRBD2
CATSLTGNTIYF,TGTGCCACCAGTTTAACTGGAAACACCATATATTTT,TRBV24-1,few,TRBJ1-3,.
CAISESKRGAYEQYF,TGTGCCATCAGTGAGTCTAAGCGGGGGGCCTACGAGCAGTACTTC,TRBV10-3,.,TRBJ2-7,TRBD2
CASSSNRGASGNTIYF,TGTGCCAGCAGCTCAAACAGGGGAGCCTCTGGAAACACCATATATTTT,TRBV5-8,few,TRBJ1-3,TRBD1
CASIRGTVASGYGYTF,TGTGCCAGCATCAGGGGGACAGTCGCCTCGGGCTATGGCTACACCTTC,TRBV7-2,once,TRBJ1-2,TRBD1
CASSLTADTQYF,TGTGCCAGCAGCTTAACGGCAGATACGCAGTATTTT,TRBV11-3,.,TRBJ2-3,.
CASSIGGGTVNTEAFF,TGTGCCAGTAGTATAGGGGGCGGGACAGTCAACACTGAAGCTTTCTTT,TRBV19,.,TRBJ1-1,TRBD1
CASSLEWGGSGYTF,TGTGCCAGCAGCTTAGAGTGGGGGGGCTCTGGCTACACCTTC,TRBV7-9,.,TRBJ1-2,.
CASTKGAGDTQYF,TGTGCCAGCACGAAGGGGGCGGGAGATACGCAGTATTTT,TRBV2,.,TRBJ2-3,TRBD1
CASSSGQSGELFF,TGTGCCAGCAGCTCGGGACAATCGGGGGAGCTGTTTTTT,TRBV7-9,once,TRBJ2-2,.
CASSPGLAGGPQRYF,TGTGCCAGCAGTCCGGGGCTAGCGGGGGGCCCGCAACGGTATTTT,TRBV6-5,.,TRBJ2-3,TRBD2
CASSLLAGTEAFF,TGTGCCAGCAGTTTATTGGCGGGGACTGAAGCTTTCTTT,TRBV12-3/TRBV12-4,.,TRBJ1-1,.
CASSLGRTGDYEQYF,TGTGCCAGCAGCTTAGGTCGGACAGGGGACTACGAGCAGTACTTC,TRBV7-9,.,TRBJ2-7,TRBD1
CASSPGGTGTQYF,TGCGCCAGCAGCCCGGGGGGGACCGGTACGCAGTATTTT,TRBV5-1,.,TRBJ2-3,TRBD2
CATETGNEQYF,TGTGCCACCGAGACAGGGAACGAGCAGTACTTC,TRBV6-5,.,TRBJ2-7,TRBD1
CASSVASVAGYNSPLHF,TGTGCCAGCAGCGTAGCAAGTGTGGCAGGCTATAATTCACCCCTCCACTTT,TRBV9,.,TRBJ1-6,.
CASSLLGNYEQYF,TGTGCCAGCAGTTTATTGGGCAACTACGAGCAGTACTTC,TRBV12-3/TRBV12-4,.,TRBJ2-7,.
CASSQGPPGGLEFNEQFF,TGCGCCAGCAGCCAAGGTCCCCCGGGGGGCCTTGAATTCAATGAGCAGTTCTTC,TRBV4-1,.,TRBJ2-1,.
CASSQDGTGIRQPQHF,TGTGCCAGCAGCCAAGATGGGACAGGGATTAGGCAGCCCCAGCATTTT,TRBV3-1/TRBV3-2,.,TRBJ1-5,TRBD1
CASSLGQANEKLFF,TGCGCCAGCAGCTTGGGACAAGCTAATGAAAAACTGTTTTTT,TRBV5-1,.,TRBJ1-4,.
CASSLGTEVDPQHF,TGTGCCAGCTCCCTCGGGACAGAAGTCGATCCCCAGCATTTT,TRBV2,.,TRBJ1-5,TRBD1
CASSILRGARGNTIYF,TGTGCCAGCAGCATCCTCCGGGGGGCGCGAGGAAACACCATATATTTT,TRBV7-9,.,TRBJ1-3,.
CASSESGGGNQPQHF,TGTGCCAGCAGTGAATCAGGGGGTGGAAATCAGCCCCAGCATTTT,TRBV25-1,.,TRBJ1-5,TRBD1
CASSGEGQYQAFF,TGCGCCAGCAGCGGAGAGGGACAGTACCAAGCTTTCTTT,TRBV5-1,.,TRBJ1-1,TRBD1
CASSLDRGLIYGYTF,TGCGCCAGCAGCTTGGACAGGGGTTTGATCTATGGCTACACCTTC,TRBV5-1,.,TRBJ1-2,TRBD1
CASSQVSTDTQYF,TGTGCCAGCAGCCAGGTCAGCACAGATACGCAGTATTTT,TRBV7-9,.,TRBJ2-3,.
CASGFGEGGETQYF,TGTGCTAGTGGTTTCGGTGAGGGGGGGGAGACCCAGTACTTC,TRBV12-5,.,TRBJ2-5,.
CASSATGIRADNSPLHF,TGTGCCAGCAGCGCGACAGGGATCCGGGCCGATAATTCACCCCTCCACTTT,TRBV9,.,TRBJ1-6,TRBD1
CASSPGGGPKGGNEQFF,TGTGCCAGCTCACCGGGGGGGGGACCAAAAGGTGGGAATGAGCAGTTCTTC,TRBV18,.,TRBJ2-1,TRBD2
CASSRTSGGVVADTQYF,TGTGCCAGCAGCCGTACTAGCGGGGGGGTGGTGGCAGATACGCAGTATTTT,TRBV9,.,TRBJ2-3,TRBD2
CASSWDRANVLTF,TGTGCCAGCAGTTGGGACAGGGCCAACGTCCTGACTTTC,TRBV6-5,many,TRBJ2-6,.
CASSRWDRGNTIYF,TGTGCCAGCAGCCGATGGGACAGAGGAAACACCATATATTTT,TRBV3-1/TRBV3-2,once,TRBJ1-3,TRBD1
CASSPIGGGSYEQYF,TGCGCCAGCAGTCCAATTGGGGGGGGCTCCTACGAGCAGTACTTC,TRBV4-1,.,TRBJ2-7,TRBD2
CASSRGGLETQYF,TGTGCCAGCTCACGGGGGGGCCTTGAGACCCAGTACTTC,TRBV18,once,TRBJ2-5,.
CASSFLNQPQHF,TGTGCCAGCAGTTTCCTAAATCAGCCCCAGCATTTT,TRBV27,once,TRBJ1-5,.
CASSLKPGRGPDTQYF,TGTGCCAGCAGCTTAAAACCGGGGCGGGGGCCAGATACGCAGTATTTT,TRBV7-3,.,TRBJ2-3,.
CASSEGTGHQPQHF,TGTGCCAGCAGTGAAGGGACAGGGCATCAGCCCCAGCATTTT,TRBV6-1,.,TRBJ1-5,TRBD1
CSVEGTQGIYGYTF,TGCAGCGTTGAGGGAACACAGGGAATCTATGGCTACACCTTC,TRBV29-1,.,TRBJ1-2,.